The clone carrying this T cell receptor (beta chain) came up many times. TCRdb re-called the 5' RACE reads with MiXCR, one entry per CDR3 protein. The sample includes fewer than 450,000 distinct CDR3 sequences, roughly 7.5% seen only once; the top ten take 17%. The data were taken from a study of T cells after yellow fever vaccination. V shed 5 bases and J shed 2 bases, with 13 bases lying between them. Germline lookup yields CDR1 SGHTA and CDR2 FQGNSA. The CDR3 contains 14 residues. V and J are TRBV7-2 and TRBJ2-7, with D perhaps TRBD1 (5 bases). Sequenced here: PBMCs, sampled roughly 46 days after the first yellow fever vaccination. This receptor was obtained from a man between 18 and 35 years old who received the YFV17D yellow fever vaccine. The CDR3 sequence: CASSPARAPYEQYF. CDR3 in DNA: TGTGCCAGCAGCCCTGCCAGGGCCCCCTACGAGCAGTACTTC.